A selection of T cell receptor beta chains follows, all from one sample in a study of CD8+ T cells in alopecia areata. TCRdb's copy holds only in-frame clones and misses some; the assay was immunoSEQ multiplex PCR. The profile covers a few hundred thousand clones, with approximately 60% appearing a single time and roughly 5.3% taken by the ten largest. The sample taken for sequencing was CD8+ T cells sorted from blood. These receptors were obtained from a human donor in good health. The CDR3 runs from the conserved cysteine through the conserved F or W. The order of the fields is clone size, V gene, D gene, CDR3 length, J gene, CDR3 protein, CDR3 DNA. The D gene is left open where the match is weak. Part of the rows lack a size; the others show once, few, many or a class for expanded clones.

>.|TRBV4-1|.|16|TRBJ1-4
CASSQDETLANEKLFF
TGCGCCAGCAGCCAAGATGAGACTCTAGCTAATGAAAAACTGTTTTTT
>.|TRBV13|.|12|TRBJ2-3
CASSSNTDTQYF
TGTGCCAGCAGCTCAAACACAGATACGCAGTATTTT
>few|TRBV28|TRBD2|15|TRBJ2-7
CASSLSAGGTYEQYF
TGTGCCAGCAGTTTATCTGCGGGGGGGACCTACGAGCAGTACTTC
>.|TRBV4-1|TRBD2|16|TRBJ2-7
CASSQGASGSSYEQYF
TGCGCCAGCAGCCAAGGGGCCAGCGGGAGCTCCTACGAGCAGTACTTC
>.|TRBV5-4|.|12|TRBJ1-2
CASSLRGFGYTF
TGTGCCAGCAGCTTGCGGGGTTTTGGCTACACCTTC
>few|TRBV4-1|.|15|TRBJ2-2
CASSQDLGFPGELFF
TGCGCCAGCAGCCAAGATCTCGGGTTCCCCGGGGAGCTGTTTTTT
>few|TRBV23-1|.|15|TRBJ1-1
CASSQSAPCGTEAFF
TGCGCCAGCAGTCAATCCGCCCCGTGCGGCACTGAAGCTTTCTTT
>.|TRBV29-1|.|13|TRBJ1-1
CSVEAGLAPEAFF
TGCAGCGTTGAGGCCGGATTAGCCCCTGAAGCTTTCTTT
>.|TRBV7-2|.|14|TRBJ2-7
CASSPLAVSYEQYF
TGTGCCAGCAGCCCCCTAGCAGTATCCTACGAGCAGTACTTC
>.|TRBV4-1|.|12|TRBJ1-2
CASSQDPYGYTF
TGCGCCAGCAGCCAAGATCCCTATGGCTACACCTTC
>.|TRBV5-6|TRBD2|14|TRBJ2-7
CASSFNGGGREQYF
TGTGCCAGCAGCTTTAACGGGGGAGGGAGGGAGCAGTACTTC
>few|TRBV27|.|13|TRBJ1-4
CASSLFENEKLFF
TGTGCCAGCAGTTTATTCGAAAATGAAAAACTGTTTTTT
>few|TRBV9|.|14|TRBJ1-1
CASSPDGSYTEAFF
TGTGCCAGCAGCCCGGACGGGTCCTACACTGAAGCTTTCTTT
>few|TRBV29-1|.|13|TRBJ1-1
CSVVRAMNTEAFF
TGCAGCGTCGTGCGCGCCATGAACACTGAAGCTTTCTTT
>few|TRBV7-8|.|18|TRBJ2-5
CASSLGGGWALSVNDQYF
TGTGCCAGCAGCTTAGGAGGGGGGTGGGCCCTATCGGTCAATGACCAGTACTTC
>.|TRBV29-1|.|12|TRBJ2-1
CSVPERYNEQFF
TGCAGCGTTCCAGAAAGGTACAATGAGCAGTTCTTC